This TCR beta chain emerged from a study of vaccination and CD4 T cells after COVID-19 (dated by TCRdb to 2021 to 2024). For the study in its entirety: SARS-CoV-2 positivity had been established in the convalescent patients by nasal swab PCR, and mild disease was recorded in about 9 of these patients and severe disease in one. The convalescent cohort comprised six males and four females, including two Hispanic individuals, seven Caucasians, two Asians and one multiracial person. Two doses of either the Pfizer-BioNTech BNT162b2 vaccine (n=8) or the Moderna mRNA-1273 vaccine (n=2) were administered to participants. Post-COVID blood samples were collected from convalescent patients a median of about 92 days after diagnosis, with a range of about 35 to 161 days. The time from the second vaccine dose to post-vaccine blood sampling had a median of approximately 72 days and ranged from roughly 13 to 241 days. Culture stimuli were overlapping spike peptide pools from SARS-CoV-2 and from the common cold coronaviruses HCoV-NL63, HCoV-OC43 and HCoV-229E. As controls, cultures received a CEFX viral epitope pool (the positive control), an HIV-1 Nef peptide pool (the negative control), or no peptide at all. In about 11 COVID-19 convalescent patients and a handful of infection-naive healthy vaccine recipients, the spike-specific CD4+ TCR repertoire before mRNA vaccination was compared with the repertoire after mRNA vaccination.

V and J are truncated by 6 bases and 1 base respectively, leaving an intervening sequence of 19 bases. Spanning cysteine to phenylalanine, the CDR3 consists of 16 amino acids. The entry retains the CDR3 DNA only, 48 bases that are in frame from base 1. The germline V gene (reference sequence) specifies DFQATT as CDR1 and SNEGSKA as CDR2. A note on this clonotype: Its antigen is not yet known. No base quality information exists; no much larger clone differs at one position.

Libraries were prepared through PCR. DNA from cultured CD4+ T cells underwent TCR sequencing with the Oncomine TCR Beta short-read assay at the Johns Hopkins FTIC core. The QIAamp micro DNA kit was used to extract genomic DNA from the cultured CD4+ T cells. Oncomine TCR Beta libraries from cultured CD4+ T cells were pooled with unique dual indexes and sequenced on an Illumina iSeq 100. Regarding the original processing steps: Non-productive sequences were removed, and CDR3s not starting with C, not ending with F or W, or shorter than 7 amino acids were discarded. The MANAFEST web application was used to identify antigen-specific clonotypes by comparing peptide-stimulated wells against reference wells and other culture wells. To be called positive, a clone needed an FDR below 0.05, an odds ratio above 5, and a productive frequency above 0.1% in at least two of three replicate wells. Cross-reactive clonotypes were defined as significantly expanded in both SARS-CoV-2 spike wells and at least one common cold coronavirus spike condition. Similarity between CDR3 sequences was evaluated in R version 3.6.1 using Levenshtein distances (stringdist) and unrooted phylogenetic trees (ape). The public sequencing data were trimmed at Q25 with fastp and processed into clonotypes with MiXCR by TCRdb, which kept only in-frame beta chains. Identical CDR3 proteins give one entry, which carries the most common genes and DNA. Here the V and J calls rest on TCRdb's processing, not on the authors' analysis. Recorded for this sample are around 19,000 distinct CDR3 sequences; approximately 70% of them occurred a single time. Less than 6% of the sample is in the top ten clones.

The treatment or condition label for this specimen denotes: approximately 10-day PBMC culture with coronavirus spike peptide pools or control peptides (ViraFEST assay). To expand antigen-specific T cells with peptide pools and then pick out the expanded clonotypes through TCR sequencing, the study relied on the ViraFEST assay. The convalescent patients' positive SARS-CoV-2 PCR tests fell between March and December 2020, which was before the Alpha, Beta and Delta variants emerged in the United States. Approximately 1.8 million PBMCs per well were cultured in IMDM with roughly 4.8% human AB serum and approximately 10 IU/ml IL-2, plus 10 ug/ml peptide pools. Half of the culture medium was replaced with fresh IL-2-containing medium on days 3 and 7. Once the cells had been in culture for 9 to 10 days, the EasySep CD4+ T cell isolation kit was used to isolate CD4+ T cells by negative selection. Ficoll-Paque Plus gradient centrifugation was used to isolate PBMCs from whole blood, and the isolated PBMCs were then either used fresh or cryopreserved at -140C. Each culture condition was generally run in triplicate wells.

Overall results and qualifications from the work: In convalescent patients, a median roughly 86% of post-vaccine SARS-CoV-2-reactive clones were detected only after vaccination, suggesting vaccine-specific priming. Nearly all vaccine-specific clones in convalescent patients (304 of 307) were mono-reactive for SARS-CoV-2 spike rather than cross-reactive with common cold coronaviruses. The number of convalescent patients in the study was relatively small, and the study did not examine early timepoints following natural infection. Although the median number of SARS-CoV-2-reactive clonotypes went up from more than 20 after infection to approximately 40 after vaccination, the increase was not significant.

Sequencing was done on a sample of CD4+ T cells from blood, cultured in vitro. The chain uses TRBV20-1 and TRBJ2-1, with the D gene not clear enough to name. The origin of this receptor is a human donor who had recovered from COVID-19. CDR3 reads: CSAPPSRTRSYNEQFF. The DNA reads as follows: TGCAGTGCGCCGCCTTCCCGGACCAGGTCCTACAATGAGCAGTTCTTC.